Only a few counts were recorded for the clone carrying this T cell receptor (beta chain). This CDR3 has 15 residues. Trimming stripped 4 bases from V and 5 bases from J, with 12 bases between. TCRdb fed the 5' RACE reads into MiXCR, producing one record per CDR3 protein. Among about 53,000 distinct CDR3 sequences listed, approximately 14% were seen once. This record belongs to a study of T cells of healthy individuals. This receptor was identified in a human donor in good health. V usage is TRBV23-1 and J usage is TRBJ1-6, with D perhaps TRBD1 (5 bases). TRBV23-1 is labeled an ORF, and its function is uncertain. CDR3 region: CASSPGAWNNSPLHF. CDR3 nucleotides: TGCGCCAGCAGTCCCGGGGCTTGGAATAATTCACCCCTCCACTTT.